The rows below give T cell receptor beta chains drawn from one sample of a study of radiotherapy plus CTLA-4 blockade in lung cancer. Generated by immunoSEQ multiplex PCR, the TCRdb table keeps only in-frame clones and is missing some. The profile shows 130,000 or so clones, 85% to 90% of them singletons. Sample: peripheral blood, taken from a patient treated with radiotherapy plus ipilimumab. These receptors were obtained from a human donor with non-small cell lung cancer that progressed on radiotherapy plus ipilimumab. Both conserved end residues are part of each CDR3. The D gene is left open where the match is weak. Rows give clone size only sometimes, using once, few, many, or a class for an expanded clone.

>TRBV27|few|TRBJ2-7|TRBD2
TGTGCCAGCAGTTTTCAGACTAGCGGGGACTTCTACGAGCAGTACTTC
CASSFQTSGDFYEQYF
>TRBV6-5|NA|TRBJ2-5|NA
TGTGCCAGCAGCCGGGACCGCTACTTC
CASSRDRYF
>TRBV7-6|NA|TRBJ2-5|TRBD1
TGTGCCAGCAGCCTTGCACAGGGGCTAGAGACCCAGTACTTC
CASSLAQGLETQYF
>TRBV2|NA|TRBJ1-1|NA
TGTGCCAGCAACTGGGGAATGAACACTGAAGCTTTCTTT
CASNWGMNTEAFF
>TRBV5-1|NA|TRBJ1-5|NA
TGCGCCAGCAGCCCAGTTACCGGTCAGCCCCAGCATTTT
CASSPVTGQPQHF
>TRBV7-2|NA|TRBJ2-2|NA
TGTGCCAGCAGCCGCGCCCAGACACCGAACACCGGGGAGCTGTTTTTT
CASSRAQTPNTGELFF
>TRBV5-1|few|TRBJ2-1|TRBD1
TGCGCCAGCAGCGTAGGGACAGGGGAAGGGAATGAGCAGTTCTTC
CASSVGTGEGNEQFF
>TRBV5-1|once|TRBJ2-7|TRBD2
TGCGCCAGCAGCTTGAGGCTAGCGGGAGTCGAGCAGTACTTC
CASSLRLAGVEQYF
>TRBV7-9|NA|TRBJ2-1|NA
TGTGCCAGCAGCTTTCAACAAGAGGGCAATGAGCAGTTCTTC
CASSFQQEGNEQFF
>TRBV6-1|NA|TRBJ2-7|NA
TGTGCCAGCAGTCCCCTGGACAGAATTCTTTACGAGCAGTACTTC
CASSPLDRILYEQYF
>TRBV30|once|TRBJ2-3|NA
TGTGCCTGGAGTGTCGTGGCGGCAAGCACAGATACGCAGTATTTT
CAWSVVAASTDTQYF
>TRBV6-5|NA|TRBJ2-7|TRBD1
TGTGCCAGCAGTTACTTCACTTCGACAGGGACCTACGAGCAGTACTTC
CASSYFTSTGTYEQYF
>TRBV18|NA|TRBJ1-2|NA
TGTGCCAGCTCACCGGCGCGGGTCGGCGACTATGGCTACACCTTC
CASSPARVGDYGYTF
>TRBV5-6|NA|TRBJ2-1|NA
TGTGCCAGCAGCAGGGAAGGCTACAATGAGCAGTTCTTC
CASSREGYNEQFF
>TRBV27|NA|TRBJ1-1|NA
TGTGCCAGCAGTGGGAACACTGAAGCTTTCTTT
CASSGNTEAFF
>TRBV19|NA|TRBJ1-1|NA
TGTGCCAGTAGTATCTCCCGGAGTCAGATAGGCACTGAAGCTTTCTTT
CASSISRSQIGTEAFF
>TRBV7-3|once|TRBJ1-1|NA
TGTGCCAGCAGCTTTTCTGCAGTCACTGAAGCTTTCTTT
CASSFSAVTEAFF
>TRBV11-2|NA|TRBJ1-1|NA
TGTGCCAGCAGCCCCCTAATAAGGGCCACTGAAGCTTTCTTT
CASSPLIRATEAFF
>TRBV5-1|NA|TRBJ1-1|TRBD1
TGCGCCAGCAGCTTGACAGGGGGCACTGAAGCTTTCTTT
CASSLTGGTEAFF
>TRBV6-5|NA|TRBJ2-7|NA
TGTGCCAGCAGGGGTGGAGGGGGGTACGAGCAGTACTTC
CASRGGGGYEQYF
>TRBV9|NA|TRBJ2-5|TRBD2
TGTGCCAGCACCGCTAGCGGGAGCATCGCAGAGACCCAGTACTTC
CASTASGSIAETQYF
>TRBV13|NA|TRBJ2-1|NA
TGTGCCAGCAGCCCCCCCGTCGGTGTGCAGTTCTTC
CASSPPVGVQFF
>TRBV19|NA|TRBJ1-3|TRBD1
TGTGCCAGTAGTGCGGGGACAGGCCGAGGAAACACCATATATTTT
CASSAGTGRGNTIYF
>TRBV30|NA|TRBJ2-3|TRBD2
TGTGCCTGGGATTTAGCGGGAGTACGTACAGATACGCAGTATTTT
CAWDLAGVRTDTQYF
>TRBV12-1|NA|TRBJ2-7|NA
TGTGCCAGCACCCAGGGAGGACTAGCGGGAGCGCTCTCCTACGAGCAGTACTTC
CASTQGGLAGALSYEQYF
>TRBV9|NA|TRBJ1-1|NA
TGTGCCAGCAGCGTAGGGGGTTTCAATACTGAAGCTTTCTTT
CASSVGGFNTEAFF
>TRBV19|NA|TRBJ2-5|TRBD1
TGTGCCAGTAGTGCGCAAAGGACAGGGGGCGGGGAGACCCAGTACTTC
CASSAQRTGGGETQYF
>TRBV6-6|NA|TRBJ1-2|NA
TGTGCCAGCAGTTACGTGGGGGCGGACTATGGCTACACCTTC
CASSYVGADYGYTF
>TRBV11-2|NA|TRBJ1-5|TRBD1
TGTGCCAGCAGCTTCGGGACAGGGGGTCAGCCCCAGCATTTT
CASSFGTGGQPQHF
>TRBV6-1|NA|TRBJ2-2|NA
TGTGCCAGCGCGGCTAGAAGCACCGGGGAGCTGTTTTTT
CASAARSTGELFF
>TRBV5-6|NA|TRBJ2-1|TRBD1
TGTGCCAGCAGCTTGGGGTTTAAGGACAGGGTCTACAATGAGCAGTTCTTC
CASSLGFKDRVYNEQFF
>TRBV18|NA|TRBJ1-2|TRBD1
TGTGCCAGCTCACCGGCGGGACAGGCTTCCTATGGCTACACCTTC
CASSPAGQASYGYTF
>TRBV25-1|NA|TRBJ2-1|TRBD2
TGTGCCAGCAGTGCGAGCGGACTAGCGGTACAGGAGCAGTTCTTC
CASSASGLAVQEQFF
>TRBV20-1|once|TRBJ2-1|NA
TGCAGTGCTAGACCCGTAGGTGAGCAGTTCTTC
CSARPVGEQFF
>TRBV4-2|NA|TRBJ2-1|TRBD2
TGTGCCAGCAGCCAAGGACTAGCGTTACGGAATGAGCAGTTCTTC
CASSQGLALRNEQFF
>TRBV7-9|NA|TRBJ1-1|NA
TGTGCCAGCAGCTTTCCACAGGGCGGGGATACTGAAGCTTTCTTT
CASSFPQGGDTEAFF
>TRBV30|NA|TRBJ2-7|TRBD2
TGTGCCTGGGGTCGCGGGGCGGTAGCGGGAGTATGGGGACGCGAGCAGTACTTC
CAWGRGAVAGVWGREQYF
>TRBV30|NA|TRBJ2-5|NA
TGTGCCTGGAGTGCGGACAGTCAAGAGACCCAGTACTTC
CAWSADSQETQYF
>TRBV5-1|NA|TRBJ2-7|TRBD2
TGCGCCAGCAGCTTTTCTCGGGGGGACTACGAGCAGTACTTC
CASSFSRGDYEQYF
>TRBV18|NA|TRBJ1-4|NA
TGTGCCAGCTCCCCAGGGGCAGGCGCCGCCGGGCGATTT
CASSPGAGAAGRF
>TRBV5-1|NA|TRBJ2-1|NA
TGCGCCAGCAGCTCCACTCGGGGCTCCTACAATGAGCAGTTCTTC
CASSSTRGSYNEQFF
>TRBV7-6|few|TRBJ2-7|TRBD2
TGTGCCAGCAGCCGACTAGCGGGACCCTACGAGCAGTACTTC
CASSRLAGPYEQYF